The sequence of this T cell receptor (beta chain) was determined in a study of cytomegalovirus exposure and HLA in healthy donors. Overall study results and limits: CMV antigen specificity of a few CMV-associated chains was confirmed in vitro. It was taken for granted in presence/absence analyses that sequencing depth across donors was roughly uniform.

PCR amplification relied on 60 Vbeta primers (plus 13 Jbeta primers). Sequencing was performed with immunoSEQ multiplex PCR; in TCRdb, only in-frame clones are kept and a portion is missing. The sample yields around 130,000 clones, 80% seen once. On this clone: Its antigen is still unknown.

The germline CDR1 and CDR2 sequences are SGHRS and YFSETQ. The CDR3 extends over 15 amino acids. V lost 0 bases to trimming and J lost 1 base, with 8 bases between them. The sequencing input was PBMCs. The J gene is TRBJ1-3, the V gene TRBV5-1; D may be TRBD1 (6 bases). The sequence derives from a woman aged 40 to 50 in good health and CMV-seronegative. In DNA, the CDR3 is TGCGCCAGCAGCTTGGACAGGGCGTCTGGAAACACCATATATTTT. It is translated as CASSLDRASGNTIYF.